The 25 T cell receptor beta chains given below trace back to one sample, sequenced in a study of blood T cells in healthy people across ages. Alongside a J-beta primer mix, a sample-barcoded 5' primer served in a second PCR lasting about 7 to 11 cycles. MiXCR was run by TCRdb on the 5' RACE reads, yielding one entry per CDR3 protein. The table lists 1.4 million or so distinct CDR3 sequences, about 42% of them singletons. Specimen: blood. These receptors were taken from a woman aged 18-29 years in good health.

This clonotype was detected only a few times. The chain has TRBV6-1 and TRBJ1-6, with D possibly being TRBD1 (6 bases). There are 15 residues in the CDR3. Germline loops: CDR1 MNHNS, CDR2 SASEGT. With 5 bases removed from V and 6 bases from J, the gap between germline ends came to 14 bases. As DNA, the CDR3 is TGTGCCAGCAGTCAGTACAGGGATTTTAATTCACCCCTCCACTTT. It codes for CASSQYRDFNSPLHF.

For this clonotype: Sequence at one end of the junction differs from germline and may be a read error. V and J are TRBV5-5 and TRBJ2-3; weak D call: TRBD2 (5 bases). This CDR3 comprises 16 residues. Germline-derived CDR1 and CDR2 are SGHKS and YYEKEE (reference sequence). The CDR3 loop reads CDSSWRRVTVTDTQYF. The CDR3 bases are TGTGACAGCAGTTGGAGGCGGGTTACCGTTACAGATACGCAGTATTTT.

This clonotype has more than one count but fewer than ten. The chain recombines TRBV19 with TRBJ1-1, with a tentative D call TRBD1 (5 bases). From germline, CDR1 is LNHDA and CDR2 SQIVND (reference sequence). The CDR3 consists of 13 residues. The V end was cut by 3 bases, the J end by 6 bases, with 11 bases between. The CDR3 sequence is CASSMVLGAEAFF. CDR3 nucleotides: TGTGCCAGTAGTATGGTGTTGGGGGCTGAAGCTTTCTTT.

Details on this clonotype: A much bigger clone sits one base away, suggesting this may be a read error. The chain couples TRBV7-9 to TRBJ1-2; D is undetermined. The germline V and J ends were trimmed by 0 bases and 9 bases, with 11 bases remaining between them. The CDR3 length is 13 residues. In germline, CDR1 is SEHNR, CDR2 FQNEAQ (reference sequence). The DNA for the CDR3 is TGTGCCAGCAGCTTAGCCTCCGGGAGGAGCTACACCTTC. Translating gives CASSLASGRSYTF.

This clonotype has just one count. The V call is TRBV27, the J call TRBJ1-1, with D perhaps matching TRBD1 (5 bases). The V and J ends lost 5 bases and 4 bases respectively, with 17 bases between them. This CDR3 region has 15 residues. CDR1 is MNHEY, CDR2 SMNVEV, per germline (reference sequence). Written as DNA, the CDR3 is TGTGCCAGCAGTCGATCCGGGACGGCGAGCACTGAAGCTTTCTTT. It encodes CASSRSGTASTEAFF.

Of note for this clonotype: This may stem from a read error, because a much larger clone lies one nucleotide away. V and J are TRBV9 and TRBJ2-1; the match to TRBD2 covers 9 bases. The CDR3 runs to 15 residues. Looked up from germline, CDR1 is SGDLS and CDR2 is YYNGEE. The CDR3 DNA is TGTGTCAGCAGCATCATAGCGGGGGAGTACAATGAGCAGTTCTTC. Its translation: CVSSIIAGEYNEQFF.

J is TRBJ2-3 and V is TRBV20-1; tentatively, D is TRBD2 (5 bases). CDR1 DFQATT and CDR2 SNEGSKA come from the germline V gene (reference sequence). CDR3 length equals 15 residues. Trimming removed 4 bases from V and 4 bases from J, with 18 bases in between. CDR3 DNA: TGCAGTGCTACCTCCGGGCTAGCAGGCTCAGATACGCAGTATTTT. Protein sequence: CSATSGLAGSDTQYF.

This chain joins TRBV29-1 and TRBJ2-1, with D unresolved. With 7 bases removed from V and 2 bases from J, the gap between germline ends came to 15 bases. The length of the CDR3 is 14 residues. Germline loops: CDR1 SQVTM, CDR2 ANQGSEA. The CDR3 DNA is TGCAGCGCGACTGAGTCACGGACCTACAATGAGCAGTTCTTC. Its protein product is CSATESRTYNEQFF.

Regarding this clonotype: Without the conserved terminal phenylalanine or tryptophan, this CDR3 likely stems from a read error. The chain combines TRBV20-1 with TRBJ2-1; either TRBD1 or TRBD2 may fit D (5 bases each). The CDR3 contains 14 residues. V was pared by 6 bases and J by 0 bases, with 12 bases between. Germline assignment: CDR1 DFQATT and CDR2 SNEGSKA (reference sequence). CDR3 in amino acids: CSAMGPTSYNEQFV. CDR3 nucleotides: TGCAGTGCCATGGGACCAACCTCCTACAATGAGCAGTTCGTC.

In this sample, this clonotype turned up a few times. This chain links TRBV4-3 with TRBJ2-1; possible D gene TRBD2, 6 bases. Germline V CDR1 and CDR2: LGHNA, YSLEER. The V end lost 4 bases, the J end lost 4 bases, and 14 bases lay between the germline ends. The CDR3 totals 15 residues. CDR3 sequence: CASSPRMGLYNEQFF. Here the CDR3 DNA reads TGCGCCAGCAGCCCACGCATGGGACTTTACAATGAGCAGTTCTTC.

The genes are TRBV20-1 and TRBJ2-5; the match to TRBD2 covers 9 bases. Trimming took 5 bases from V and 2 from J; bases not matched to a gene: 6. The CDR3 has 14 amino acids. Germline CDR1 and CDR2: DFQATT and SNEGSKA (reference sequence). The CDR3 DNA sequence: TGCAGTGCTTCCGATAGCGGGGGTCAAGAGACCCAGTACTTC. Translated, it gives CSASDSGGQETQYF.

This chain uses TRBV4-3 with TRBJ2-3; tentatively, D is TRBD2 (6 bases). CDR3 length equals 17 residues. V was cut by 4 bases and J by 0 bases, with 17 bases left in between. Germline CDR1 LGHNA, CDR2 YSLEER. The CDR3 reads CASSLQAGTESTDTQYF. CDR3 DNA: TGCGCCAGCAGCCTACAAGCCGGGACTGAAAGCACAGATACGCAGTATTTT.

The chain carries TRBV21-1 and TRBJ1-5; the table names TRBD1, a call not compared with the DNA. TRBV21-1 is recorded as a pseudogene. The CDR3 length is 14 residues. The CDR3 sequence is CASSKGDREQPQHF. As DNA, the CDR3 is TGTGCCAGCAGCAAAGGCGACAGGGAACAGCCCCAGCATTTT.

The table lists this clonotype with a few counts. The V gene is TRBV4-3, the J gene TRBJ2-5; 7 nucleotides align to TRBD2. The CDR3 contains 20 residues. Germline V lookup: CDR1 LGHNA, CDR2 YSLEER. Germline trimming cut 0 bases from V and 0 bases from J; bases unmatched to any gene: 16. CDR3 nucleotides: TGCGCCAGCAGCCAAGATCTGGCGGGAGTACCCATCGGATACCAAGAGACCCAGTACTTC. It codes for CASSQDLAGVPIGYQETQYF.

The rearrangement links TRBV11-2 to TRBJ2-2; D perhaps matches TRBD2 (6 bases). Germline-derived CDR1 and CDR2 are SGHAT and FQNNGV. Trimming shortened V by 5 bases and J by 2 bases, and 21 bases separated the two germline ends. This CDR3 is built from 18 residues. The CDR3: CASSEEEGLATNTGELFF. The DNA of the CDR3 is TGTGCCAGCAGCGAAGAGGAAGGTCTAGCGACCAACACCGGGGAGCTGTTTTTT. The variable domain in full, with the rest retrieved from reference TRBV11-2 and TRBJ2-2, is EAGVAQSPRYKIIEKRQSVAFWCNPISGHATLYWYQQILGQGPKLLIQFQNNGVVDDSQLPKDRFSAERLKGVDSTLKIQPAKLEDSAVYLCASSEEEGLATNTGELFFGEGSRLTVL.

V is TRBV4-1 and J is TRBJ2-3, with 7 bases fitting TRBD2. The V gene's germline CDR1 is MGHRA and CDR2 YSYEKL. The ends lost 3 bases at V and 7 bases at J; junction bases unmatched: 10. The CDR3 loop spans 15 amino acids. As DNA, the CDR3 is TGCGCCAGCAGCCATGTGGGCGGGGGAGACAATACGCAGTATTTT. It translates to CASSHVGGGDNTQYF.

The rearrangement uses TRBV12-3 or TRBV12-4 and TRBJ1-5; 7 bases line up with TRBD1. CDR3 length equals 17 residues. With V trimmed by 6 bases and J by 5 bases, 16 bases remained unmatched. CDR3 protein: CASSSGTVLSGDQPQHF. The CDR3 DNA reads TGTGCCAGCAGCTCCGGGACAGTTCTATCGGGTGATCAGCCCCAGCATTTT.

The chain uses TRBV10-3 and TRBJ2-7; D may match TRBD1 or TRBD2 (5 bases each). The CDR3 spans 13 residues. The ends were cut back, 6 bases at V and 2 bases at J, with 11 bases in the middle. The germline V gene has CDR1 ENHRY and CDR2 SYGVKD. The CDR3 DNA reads TGTGCCATCAGCCCGGGGCCCCCCTACGAGCAGTACTTC. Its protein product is CAISPGPPYEQYF.

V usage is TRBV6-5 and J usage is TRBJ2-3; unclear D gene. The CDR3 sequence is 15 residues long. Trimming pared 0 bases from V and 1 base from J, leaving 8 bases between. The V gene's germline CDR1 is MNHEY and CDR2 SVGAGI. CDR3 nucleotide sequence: TGTGCCAGCAGTTACTCGAGAAGGGGCACAGATACGCAGTATTTT. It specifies CASSYSRRGTDTQYF.

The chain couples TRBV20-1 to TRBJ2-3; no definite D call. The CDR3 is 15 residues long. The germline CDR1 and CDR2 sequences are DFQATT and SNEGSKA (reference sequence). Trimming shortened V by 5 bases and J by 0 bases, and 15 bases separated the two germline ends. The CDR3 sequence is CSAPEFSFSTDTQYF. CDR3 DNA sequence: TGCAGTGCTCCAGAATTCTCCTTTAGCACAGATACGCAGTATTTT.

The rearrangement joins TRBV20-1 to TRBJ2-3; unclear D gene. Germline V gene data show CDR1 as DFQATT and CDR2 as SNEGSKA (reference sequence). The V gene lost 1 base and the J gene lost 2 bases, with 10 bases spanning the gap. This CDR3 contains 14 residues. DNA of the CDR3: TGCAGTGCTAGAGGGGAAGCTAACACAGATACGCAGTATTTT. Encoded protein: CSARGEANTDTQYF.

The CDR3 is CASSLADRGHRYAYF. In DNA, the CDR3 is TGTGCCAGCAGCTTAGCTGACAGGGGGCACAGATACGCGTATTTT. The chain combines TRBV7-8 with TRBJ2-3, with TRBD1 identical over 10 bases. The CDR3 is 15 residues long. V was clipped by 0 bases and J by 14 bases; unmatched bases: 11. Germline CDR1 SGHVS, CDR2 FQNEAQ.

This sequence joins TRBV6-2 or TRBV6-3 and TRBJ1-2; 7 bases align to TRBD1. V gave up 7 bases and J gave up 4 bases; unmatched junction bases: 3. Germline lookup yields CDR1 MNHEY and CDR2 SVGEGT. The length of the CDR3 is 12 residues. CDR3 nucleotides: TGTGCCAGCAAGGCAGGGGGCTATGGCTACACCTTC. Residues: CASKAGGYGYTF.

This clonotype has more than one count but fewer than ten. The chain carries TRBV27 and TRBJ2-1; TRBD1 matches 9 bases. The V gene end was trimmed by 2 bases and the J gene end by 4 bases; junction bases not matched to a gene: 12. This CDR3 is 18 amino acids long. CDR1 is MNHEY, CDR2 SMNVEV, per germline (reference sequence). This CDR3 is CASSLIAPGQGTYNEQFF. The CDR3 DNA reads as TGTGCCAGCAGTTTAATTGCGCCGGGACAGGGTACTTACAATGAGCAGTTCTTC.

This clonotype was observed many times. In DNA form, the CDR3 reads TGTGCCAGCAGTAGCAGGGTTAGCACAGATACGCAGTATTTT. Translation gives CASSSRVSTDTQYF. This chain links TRBV7-2 with TRBJ2-3; possible D gene TRBD1, 5 bases. Trimming pared 6 bases from V and 0 bases from J, leaving 10 bases between. This CDR3 region has 14 residues. Germline CDR1 SGHTA, CDR2 FQGNSA.